Below, 19 T cell receptor beta chains from the same sample are listed, as sequenced in a study of cytomegalovirus exposure and HLA in healthy donors. This PCR relied on a set of 60 Vbeta primers and 13 Jbeta primers. Clones were read by immunoSEQ multiplex PCR, and TCRdb kept only the in-frame ones, dropping some. This table lists around 200,000 clones. Sequenced material: PBMCs. These receptors all come from a woman aged 25 to 39 in good health and CMV-seropositive.

The CDR3 DNA reads as TGCGCCAGCAGCCTAGTCCTAGTGGAGCCCCAGCATTTT. This translates into CASSLVLVEPQHF. The rearrangement joins TRBV4-1 to TRBJ1-5; no firm D call. With 4 bases removed from V and 8 bases from J, the gap between germline ends came to 12 bases. The V gene's germline CDR1 is MGHRA and CDR2 YSYEKL. The CDR3 consists of 13 residues.

CDR3 bases: TGTGCCAGTAGTATAGAGAGCGGTGGGTTCTACGAGCAGTACTTC. Translating it yields CASSIESGGFYEQYF. J is TRBJ2-7 and V is TRBV19; D might be TRBD2 (5 bases). Germline CDR1 reads LNHDA; CDR2 reads SQIVND (reference sequence). This CDR3 is built from 15 residues. The V end was cut by 0 bases, the J end by 3 bases, with 12 bases between.

V and J are TRBV9 and TRBJ1-2, with D tentatively TRBD1 (5 bases). The CDR3 runs to 15 residues. The V gene lost 3 bases and the J gene lost 5 bases, with 17 bases spanning the gap. Germline V gene sequence: CDR1 SGDLS, CDR2 YYNGEE. In DNA form, the CDR3 reads TGTGCCAGCAGCGCCCGTAGTGAACAGGTTTATGGCTACACCTTC. Its translation: CASSARSEQVYGYTF.

The CDR3 reads CASSPSTGKPEAFF. The DNA of the CDR3 is TGTGCCAGCTCACCTTCAACCGGGAAACCAGAAGCTTTCTTT. The chain couples TRBV18 to TRBJ1-1; D not certain. Germline assignment: CDR1 KGHSH and CDR2 LQKENI. The CDR3 has 14 amino acids. Trimming pared 3 bases from V and 8 bases from J, leaving 16 bases between.

The chain couples TRBV30 to TRBJ2-2; a weak D match, TRBD2 (6 bases). Trimming pared 4 bases from V and 1 base from J, leaving 10 bases between. The CDR3 totals 14 residues. The germline CDR1 and CDR2 sequences are GTSNPN and SVGIG (reference sequence). In DNA, the CDR3 is TGTGCCTGGATGGGGGGAATGAACACCGGGGAGCTGTTTTTT. It codes for CAWMGGMNTGELFF.

The CDR3 sequence: CATLGQNQETQYF. CDR3 DNA sequence: TGTGCCACCCTTGGGCAGAACCAAGAGACCCAGTACTTC. V usage is TRBV19 and J usage is TRBJ2-5; D is ambiguous. The CDR3 covers 13 residues. V gave up 10 bases and J gave up 0 bases, with 12 bases separating them. Germline loops: CDR1 LNHDA, CDR2 SQIVND (reference sequence).

The V gene is TRBV2, the J gene TRBJ1-4; unclear D gene. CDR1 and CDR2 (germline): SNHLY, FYNNEI. CDR3 length: 15 residues. V lost 7 bases, J lost 5 bases, and 17 bases lay in between. The CDR3 spells CASKSEGVGNEKLFF. CDR3 bases: TGTGCCAGCAAAAGTGAGGGCGTCGGAAATGAAAAACTGTTTTTT.

The chain has TRBV5-1 and TRBJ1-1, with TRBD1 matching 12 bases. The ends lost 4 bases at V and 6 bases at J; junction bases unmatched: 7. Per germline, CDR1 SGHRS and CDR2 YFSETQ. The CDR3 is 15 amino acids. The CDR3 DNA reads as TGCGCCAGCAGCCTCCCGGGACAGGGGGCGTCTGAAGCTTTCTTT. Protein product: CASSLPGQGASEAFF.

The rearrangement uses TRBV28 and TRBJ1-2, with 9 nucleotides matching TRBD1. V shed 4 bases, J shed 5 bases, and the junction held 11 bases outside the gene matches. CDR3 length equals 16 residues. Germline assignment: CDR1 MDHEN and CDR2 SYDVKM. This chain's CDR3 is CASSSTGGLGGYGYTF. The CDR3 region has the DNA TGTGCCAGCAGTTCTACAGGGGGCCTGGGTGGGTATGGCTACACCTTC.

CDR3 bases: TGTGCCAGCAGCTTAGCGTACCGGGAAGGGGGTGAAAAACTGTTTTTT. As protein: CASSLAYREGGEKLFF. The chain is built from TRBV7-9 and TRBJ1-4; possibly TRBD1 for D (6 bases). The CDR3 runs to 16 residues. Germline V gives CDR1 SEHNR, CDR2 FQNEAQ (reference sequence). Trimming cost V 0 bases and J 7 bases, with 15 bases left between them.

This chain joins TRBV18 and TRBJ1-1, with a weak D call TRBD1 (5 bases). The CDR3 consists of 13 residues. V gave up 3 bases and J gave up 1 base, with 6 bases separating them. Germline V gene lookup returns CDR1 KGHSH and CDR2 LQKENI. CDR3 sequence: CASSPGGNTEAFF. The CDR3 DNA follows: TGTGCCAGCTCACCGGGGGGGAACACTGAAGCTTTCTTT.

V and J are TRBV19 and TRBJ1-6; D is undetermined. Trimming removed 6 bases from V and 6 bases from J, with 21 bases in between. This CDR3 has 17 residues. Germline values: CDR1 LNHDA, CDR2 SQIVND (reference sequence). The CDR3 here is CASSVTLGSDTNSPLHF. The CDR3 DNA is TGTGCCAGTAGCGTCACGTTGGGGAGTGATACTAATTCACCCCTCCACTTT.

The rearrangement uses TRBV10-3 and TRBJ1-3, with D maybe TRBD1 (5 bases). The CDR3 has 19 residues. With 0 bases removed from V and 0 bases from J, the gap between germline ends came to 18 bases. CDR1 is ENHRY, CDR2 SYGVKD, per germline. DNA of the CDR3: TGTGCCATCAGTGAGTCTTTTTCGCCTCAGGGCTCCTCTGGAAACACCATATATTTT. Amino acids: CAISESFSPQGSSGNTIYF.

CDR3 DNA: TGTGCCAGCAGTGCCTACGGCTATAATTCACCCCTCCACTTT. Amino acids: CASSAYGYNSPLHF. The V gene is TRBV2, the J gene TRBJ1-6, with D unresolved. CDR1 and CDR2 from the germline V gene are SNHLY and FYNNEI. The length of the CDR3 is 14 residues. Trimming pared 4 bases from V and 3 bases from J, leaving 7 bases between. Full variable domain (outside the CDR3, taken from reference TRBV2 and TRBJ1-6): EPEVTQTPSHQVTQMGQEVILRCVPISNHLYFYWYRQILGQKVEFLVSFYNNEISEKSEIFDDQFSVERPDGSNFTLKIRSTKLEDSAMYFCASSAYGYNSPLHFGNGTRLTVT.

The gene calls are TRBV10-1 and TRBJ2-2, with 10 bases fitting TRBD1. V gave up 3 bases and J gave up 6 bases; unmatched junction bases: 1. This CDR3 has 14 residues. The V gene's germline CDR1 is WNHNN and CDR2 SYGVQD (reference sequence). Here the CDR3 reads CASSEGTGAGELFF. Written as DNA, the CDR3 is TGCGCCAGCAGTGAAGGGACAGGGGCCGGGGAGCTGTTTTTT.

The chain combines TRBV5-8 with TRBJ2-3; the match to TRBD1 covers 8 bases. The CDR3 contains 14 residues. From germline, CDR1 is SGHTS and CDR2 YDEGEE. J gave up 6 bases and V 0 bases, and 3 bases lay outside the gene matches. Here the CDR3 reads CASSLGTGSDTQYF. DNA of the CDR3: TGTGCCAGCAGCTTGGGGACAGGGTCCGATACGCAGTATTTT.

The rearrangement uses TRBV29-1 and TRBJ2-7, with TRBD2 as a possible D gene (6 bases). CDR1 and CDR2 (germline): SQVTM, ANQGSEA. The CDR3 spans 16 residues. V lost 5 bases and J 1 base, leaving 21 bases between the germline ends. CDR3 bases: TGCAGCGTTTTGTCGCTCCGAAACGGGGGATCCTACGAGCAGTACTTC. Translated, it gives CSVLSLRNGGSYEQYF.

J is TRBJ1-2 and V is TRBV28; TRBD1 agrees at 9 bases. V shed 7 bases and J 7 bases; nucleotides not matched to a gene: 10. Germline V CDR1 and CDR2: MDHEN, SYDVKM. There are 14 residues in the CDR3. For the CDR3, the DNA is TGTGCCAGCAACCTGGGACAGGGTGGCATTGGCTACACCTTC. It encodes CASNLGQGGIGYTF.

This chain joins TRBV12-5 and TRBJ1-1; D gene uncertain. The ends were cut back, 7 bases at V and 7 bases at J, with 22 bases in the middle. In germline, CDR1 is LGHNT, CDR2 FRNRAP. The CDR3 covers 15 residues. CDR3 in amino acids: CASALRSGSFVEAFF. The CDR3 DNA sequence: TGTGCTAGTGCCTTACGATCCGGGAGTTTCGTTGAAGCTTTCTTT.